The sequence of this TCR beta chain was determined in a study of T cell changes during pregnancy in multiple sclerosis (dated by TCRdb to the late 2010s). Background on the whole study: The study looked at changes in the T cell repertoire across pregnancy in women with multiple sclerosis.

Notes on this clone: Its binding antigen is unknown. Per-base qualities were not stored, and no clone one base away is much larger.

Trimming removed 6 bases from V and 0 bases from J, leaving 20 bases between the germline ends. Including the terminal cysteine and phenylalanine, the CDR3 comprises 17 residues. The only DNA kept is the CDR3, 51 bases in frame from the first base. In the germline V gene (reference sequence), CDR1 corresponds to MNHEY and CDR2 to SMNVEV. Libraries were prepared through the immunoSEQ multiplex PCR assay. Imported from immuneACCESS, the table was reduced by TCRdb to in-frame sequences with V and J called. These copies leave out some clones; in studies compared against another copy, an unresolved V gene accounts for under half, and the cause of the remainder is not known. The sample table holds over 55,000 clones, of which around 87% were seen once. The top ten constitute less than 6% of the sample.

Sequencing was performed on peripheral blood from another person, used as feeder cells. The chain is made from TRBV27 and TRBJ1-1; TRBD1 is a weak D gene call, 5 bases matching. This receptor was identified in a human donor whose cells served as feeder cells for cultures in a pregnancy study. In nucleotides, the sequence is TGTGCCAGCAGGGACCGGGAGGGGATCATGGTGAACACTGAAGCTTTCTTT. Translated, it gives CASRDREGIMVNTEAFF.